The 25 T cell receptor beta chains reported below all come from one sample, sequenced in a study of OX40 agonist ivuxolimab in advanced cancers. Sequencing was performed with immunoSEQ multiplex PCR; in TCRdb, only in-frame clones are kept and a portion is missing. Found here are 35,000 to 55,000 clones, 84% of them singletons; the top ten hold over 12%. Sample: CD4+ or CD8+ T cells sorted from blood, taken in a trial of the OX40 agonist ivuxolimab. The origin of the receptors is an adult with an advanced solid tumor such as melanoma, head and neck, liver or kidney cancer.

The chain uses TRBV5-6 and TRBJ1-3; D remains unclear. Between the trimmed V and J ends, which lost 1 base and 0 bases, there was a span of 11 bases. The CDR3 contains 16 residues. CDR1 and CDR2 (germline): SGHDT, YYEEEE. Here the CDR3 reads CASSLTGYYSGNTIYF. The CDR3 DNA follows: TGTGCCAGCAGCTTGACGGGATACTACTCTGGAAACACCATATATTTT.

The rearrangement joins TRBV7-8 to TRBJ1-1; D uncertain. Germline-derived CDR1 and CDR2 are SGHVS and FQNEAQ. Between the trimmed V and J ends, which lost 6 bases and 0 bases, there was a span of 11 bases. The CDR3 runs to 14 residues. CDR3 nucleotides: TGTGCCAGCAGGTCGGATTATTTGAACACTGAAGCTTTCTTT. Amino acids: CASRSDYLNTEAFF.

The chain couples TRBV6-1 to TRBJ2-7; D is ambiguous. The CDR3 extends over 15 amino acids. Trimming shortened V by 6 bases and J by 7 bases, and 22 bases separated the two germline ends. Germline CDR1 is MNHNS and CDR2 is SASEGT. The CDR3 spells CASRRPRMGFEEQYF. CDR3 coding DNA: TGTGCCAGCAGGAGGCCCAGGATGGGCTTCGAGGAGCAGTACTTC.

The J gene is TRBJ1-4, the V gene TRBV5-1; D uncertain. The CDR3 consists of 14 residues. Trimming removed 3 bases at V and 7 bases at J, with 13 bases between. Germline assignment: CDR1 SGHRS and CDR2 YFSETQ. The CDR3 here is CASSSDVLSEKLFF. In nucleotides, the CDR3 is TGCGCCAGCAGCTCGGACGTTCTAAGTGAAAAACTGTTTTTT.

This clone has just one count. J is TRBJ2-3 and V is TRBV28, with 10 positions matching TRBD2. With 2 bases clipped from V and 4 bases from J, the junction kept 3 bases outside the gene matches. The CDR3 is made up of 15 amino acids. CDR1 is MDHEN, CDR2 SYDVKM, per germline. This CDR3 is CASSLQREGSDTQYF. CDR3 coding DNA: TGTGCCAGCAGTTTACAGCGGGAGGGGTCAGATACGCAGTATTTT.

The chain is built from TRBV4-3 and TRBJ2-7, with a possible D match to TRBD1 (6 bases). The CDR3 has 15 amino acids. V lost 0 bases, J lost 7 bases, and 16 bases lay in between. In germline, CDR1 is LGHNA, CDR2 YSLEER. CDR3 residues: CASSQDRLERGEQYF. The CDR3, as DNA: TGCGCCAGCAGCCAAGATCGCCTCGAAAGGGGGGAGCAGTACTTC.

The rearrangement joins TRBV4-2 to TRBJ2-2; D may be TRBD2 (5 bases). The germline V gene encodes CDR1 LGHNA and CDR2 YNFKEQ. Deletions cut 0 bases from V and 8 bases from J, with 13 bases between. The CDR3 is 15 amino acids. DNA for the CDR3: TGTGCCAGCAGCCAAGAACGCTGGGGAGCTGGGGAGCTGTTTTTT. Residues: CASSQERWGAGELFF.

The chain carries TRBV7-8 and TRBJ2-1; TRBD1 is a possible D gene (5 bases). Deletions cut 1 base from V and 7 bases from J, with 8 bases between. In germline, CDR1 is SGHVS, CDR2 FQNEAQ. The CDR3 has 13 residues. The CDR3 bases are TGTGCCAGCAGCTTAGGGGGCGAGAATGAGCAGTTCTTC. Translation: CASSLGGENEQFF.

V usage is TRBV11-3 and J usage is TRBJ2-6, with TRBD1 matching over 10 bases. V was clipped by 5 bases and J by 0 bases; unmatched bases: 7. The CDR3 length is 18 residues. Germline V gene sequence: CDR1 SGHNT, CDR2 YENEEA. The CDR3 nucleotides read TGTGCCAGCAGCCCATGGGACAGGGGAAGCTCTGGGGCCAACGTCCTGACTTTC. Protein product: CASSPWDRGSSGANVLTF.

The rearrangement uses TRBV6-5 and TRBJ2-2; D gene uncertain. Trimming took off 6 bases at V and 1 base at J, with 9 bases between the two ends. CDR3 size: 14 residues. CDR1 MNHEY and CDR2 SVGAGI come from the germline V gene. The CDR3 protein is CASSSGLNTGELFF. CDR3 sequence (DNA): TGTGCCAGCAGCTCCGGGTTGAACACCGGGGAGCTGTTTTTT.

The chain couples TRBV7-9 to TRBJ1-1; D ambiguous. The CDR3 sequence is 12 residues long. Germline V lookup: CDR1 SEHNR, CDR2 FQNEAQ (reference sequence). With 1 base removed from V and 8 bases from J, the gap between germline ends came to 8 bases. This CDR3 is CASSLVASEAFF. CDR3 coding DNA: TGTGCCAGCAGCTTAGTTGCCAGCGAAGCTTTCTTT.

The chain has TRBV6-4 and TRBJ2-1; TRBD2 aligns across 7 bases. CDR3 length equals 15 residues. The junction had 8 bases not matched to a gene; V was cut back by 5 bases and J by 4 bases. CDR1 and CDR2 (germline): MRHNA, SNTAGT. The CDR3 DNA follows: TGTGCCAGCAGTAGGACTAGTCAATTTTACAATGAGCAGTTCTTC. Its protein is CASSRTSQFYNEQFF.

The genes are TRBV15 and TRBJ2-2; D is undetermined. From germline, CDR1 is LNHNV and CDR2 YYDKDF (reference sequence). The V and J ends lost 0 bases and 1 base respectively, with 6 bases between them. This CDR3 is 15 amino acids long. The CDR3 spells CATSRDLGNTGELFF. DNA for the CDR3: TGTGCCACCAGCAGAGATTTGGGGAACACCGGGGAGCTGTTTTTT.

The chain links TRBV6-5 to TRBJ2-3; D uncertain. The CDR3 extends over 15 amino acids. The V gene's germline CDR1 is MNHEY and CDR2 SVGAGI. V gave up 2 bases and J gave up 0 bases, with 9 bases separating them. The DNA for the CDR3 is TGTGCCAGCAGTTACACCGGCGAGAGCACAGATACGCAGTATTTT. Translated: CASSYTGESTDTQYF.

The rearrangement joins TRBV4-1 to TRBJ2-2; the D is unclear. Germline loops: CDR1 MGHRA, CDR2 YSYEKL. This CDR3 is built from 12 residues. Trimming left V 3 bases short and J 8 bases short, with 7 bases between. The CDR3 nucleotides are TGCGCCAGCAGCCAGGAGTTAGGGGAGCTGTTTTTT. It translates to CASSQELGELFF.

V gene TRBV2 combines with J gene TRBJ2-1; 10 bases are a match to TRBD1. The V gene's germline CDR1 is SNHLY and CDR2 FYNNEI. J gave up 0 bases and V 4 bases, and 3 bases lay outside the gene matches. CDR3 length: 16 amino acids. In DNA form, the CDR3 reads TGTGCCAGCAGTGGGACAGGGGGGACCTCCTACAATGAGCAGTTCTTC. Its translation is CASSGTGGTSYNEQFF.

J is TRBJ1-6 and V is TRBV27, with a possible D match to TRBD1 (5 bases). The CDR3 has 16 residues. Trimming shortened V by 0 bases and J by 6 bases, and 12 bases separated the two germline ends. Germline V gene data show CDR1 as MNHEY and CDR2 as SMNVEV (reference sequence). The CDR3 region has the DNA TGTGCCAGCAGTTTATCCCGGGACGGAATTAATTCACCCCTCCACTTT. Protein sequence: CASSLSRDGINSPLHF.

This chain connects TRBV21-1 to TRBJ2-3. TRBV21-1 is classified as a pseudogene. There are 15 residues in the CDR3. In DNA, the CDR3 is TGTGCCAGCAGCAAGGATTCGGTAAGGACAGATACGCAGTATTTT. This gives the protein CASSKDSVRTDTQYF.

The count of this clone is one. The gene calls are TRBV7-8 and TRBJ1-5, with a possible D match to TRBD1 (5 bases). The V and J ends lost 3 bases and 1 base respectively, with 10 bases between them. Germline V lookup: CDR1 SGHVS, CDR2 FQNEAQ. This CDR3 spans 15 amino acids. The DNA of the CDR3 is TGTGCCAGCAGCTTGGGGGACCGGAGCAATCAGCCCCAGCATTTT. This gives the protein CASSLGDRSNQPQHF.

The rearrangement uses TRBV7-7 and TRBJ2-1; D not resolved. V was trimmed by 5 bases and J by 1 base, leaving 15 bases between them. CDR3 length equals 16 residues. Germline V CDR1 and CDR2: SSHAT, FNYEAQ (reference sequence). The CDR3 region has the DNA TGTGCCAGCAGCCGCGCTCCTCTGAGGTCCTACAATGAGCAGTTCTTC. Its translation: CASSRAPLRSYNEQFF.

In nucleotides, the CDR3 is TGTGCCAGCAGCCCCTACCCGGGAACCGGGGAGCTGTTTTTT. Protein: CASSPYPGTGELFF. The J gene is TRBJ2-2, the V gene TRBV11-3; the D gene is possibly TRBD2 (5 bases). The ends were cut back, 5 bases at V and 5 bases at J, with 12 bases in the middle. Germline CDR1 reads SGHNT; CDR2 reads YENEEA. The CDR3 is 14 amino acids.

The chain employs TRBV5-1 and TRBJ2-1; TRBD2 is a possible D gene (6 bases). CDR3 length: 12 residues. CDR1 and CDR2 from the germline V gene are SGHRS and YFSETQ. The V and J ends lost 0 bases and 9 bases respectively, with 7 bases between them. DNA for the CDR3: TGCGCCAGCAGCTTGGTGGGGGGTGAGCAGTTCTTC. Its translation: CASSLVGGEQFF.

The V and J genes are TRBV9 and TRBJ2-5; TRBD1 matches 8 bases. V shed 0 bases, J shed 5 bases, and the junction held 9 bases outside the gene matches. The germline V gene has CDR1 SGDLS and CDR2 YYNGEE. The CDR3 length is 16 residues. Written as DNA, the CDR3 is TGTGCCAGCAGCGTAGAGGCCAGGGGGCCGGCGGAGACCCAGTACTTC. Protein product: CASSVEARGPAETQYF.

The V and J genes are TRBV7-9 and TRBJ2-7; the D is unclear. The CDR3 is made up of 13 amino acids. Trimming pared 0 bases from V and 0 bases from J, leaving 3 bases between. Germline V gives CDR1 SEHNR, CDR2 FQNEAQ (reference sequence). CDR3 region: CASSLAASYEQYF. The CDR3 DNA reads as TGTGCCAGCAGCTTAGCAGCCTCCTACGAGCAGTACTTC.

The J gene is TRBJ1-1, the V gene TRBV2; the match to TRBD1 covers 7 bases. Germline V gene data show CDR1 as SNHLY and CDR2 as FYNNEI. This CDR3 spans 13 amino acids. V lost 8 bases to trimming and J lost 8 bases; unmatched junction nucleotides: 11. CDR3 coding DNA: TGTGCCAGCGGGAGACAGGGTTCCATAGAAGCTTTCTTT. Its translation: CASGRQGSIEAFF. Looking up the rest from reference TRBV2 and TRBJ1-1 gives the full variable domain: EPEVTQTPSHQVTQMGQEVILRCVPISNHLYFYWYRQILGQKVEFLVSFYNNEISEKSEIFDDQFSVERPDGSNFTLKIRSTKLEDSAMYFCASGRQGSIEAFFGQGTRLTVV.